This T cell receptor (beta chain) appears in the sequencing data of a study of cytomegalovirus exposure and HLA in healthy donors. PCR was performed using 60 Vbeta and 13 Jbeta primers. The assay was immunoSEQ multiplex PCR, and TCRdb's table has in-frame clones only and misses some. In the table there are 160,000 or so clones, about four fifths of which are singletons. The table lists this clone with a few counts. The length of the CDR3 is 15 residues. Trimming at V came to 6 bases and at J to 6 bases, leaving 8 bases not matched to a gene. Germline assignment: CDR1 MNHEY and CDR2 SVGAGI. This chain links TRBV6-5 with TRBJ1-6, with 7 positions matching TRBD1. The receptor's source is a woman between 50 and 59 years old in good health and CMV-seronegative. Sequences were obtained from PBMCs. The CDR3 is CASRAQGLGNSPLHF. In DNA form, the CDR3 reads TGTGCCAGCAGGGCACAGGGGTTAGGTAATTCACCCCTCCACTTT.